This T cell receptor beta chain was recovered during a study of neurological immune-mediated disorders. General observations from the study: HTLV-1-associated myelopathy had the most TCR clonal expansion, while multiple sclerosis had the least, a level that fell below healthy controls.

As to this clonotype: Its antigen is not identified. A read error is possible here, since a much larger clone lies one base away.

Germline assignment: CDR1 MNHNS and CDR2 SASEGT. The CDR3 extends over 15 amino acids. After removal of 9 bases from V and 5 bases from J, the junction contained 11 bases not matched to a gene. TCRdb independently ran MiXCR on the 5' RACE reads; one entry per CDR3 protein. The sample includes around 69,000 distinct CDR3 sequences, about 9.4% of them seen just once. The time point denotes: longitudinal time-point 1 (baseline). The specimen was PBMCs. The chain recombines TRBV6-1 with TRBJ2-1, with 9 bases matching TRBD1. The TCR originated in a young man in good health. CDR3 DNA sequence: TGTGCCAGTACCCCCGTGGGACAGGGAGACAATGAGCAGTTCTTC. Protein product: CASTPVGQGDNEQFF.